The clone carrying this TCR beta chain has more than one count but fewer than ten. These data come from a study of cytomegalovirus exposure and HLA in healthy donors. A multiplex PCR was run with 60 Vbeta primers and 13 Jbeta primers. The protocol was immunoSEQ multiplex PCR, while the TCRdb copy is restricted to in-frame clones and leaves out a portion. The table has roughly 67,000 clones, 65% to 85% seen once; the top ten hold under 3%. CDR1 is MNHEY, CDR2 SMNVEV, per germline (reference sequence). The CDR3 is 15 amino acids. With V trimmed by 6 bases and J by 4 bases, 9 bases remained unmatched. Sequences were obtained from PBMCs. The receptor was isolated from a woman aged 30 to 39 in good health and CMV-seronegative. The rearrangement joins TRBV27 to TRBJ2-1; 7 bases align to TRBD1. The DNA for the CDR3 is TGTGCCAGCAGGTCGACAGGGAAGAGATACAATGAGCAGTTCTTC. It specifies CASRSTGKRYNEQFF.